The clone carrying this T cell receptor beta chain was seen a handful of times. What it recognizes is unknown. The data are from a study of T-cell memory formation after mild COVID-19. This CDR3 is 16 amino acids long. CDR1 SGHTA and CDR2 FQGNSA come from the germline V gene. V was clipped by 0 bases and J by 4 bases, with 10 bases between them. Broader study findings: That cross-reactive memory joined was suggested by some responding clones appearing in pre-infection memory. A second wave of clones peaked on day 37, and their SARS-CoV-2 specificity went unconfirmed.

TCRdb recomputed calls from the 5' RACE reads with MiXCR, one row per CDR3 protein. The repertoire consists of under 300,000 distinct CDR3 sequences, with around 8% occurring once and the leading ten covering about 20%. The clonotype originates from a man between 18 and 29 years old who had mild COVID-19 (a few samples of this study predate the infection). Cell type and time point are not known. The chain has TRBV7-2 and TRBJ2-6, with D possibly being TRBD1 (5 bases). Source material: PBMCs or a T cell subset sorted from them (not recorded which). As DNA, the CDR3 is TGTGCCAGCAGCTTAGCAGCAGGGCACGGGGCCAACGTCCTGACTTTC. This codes for CASSLAAGHGANVLTF.